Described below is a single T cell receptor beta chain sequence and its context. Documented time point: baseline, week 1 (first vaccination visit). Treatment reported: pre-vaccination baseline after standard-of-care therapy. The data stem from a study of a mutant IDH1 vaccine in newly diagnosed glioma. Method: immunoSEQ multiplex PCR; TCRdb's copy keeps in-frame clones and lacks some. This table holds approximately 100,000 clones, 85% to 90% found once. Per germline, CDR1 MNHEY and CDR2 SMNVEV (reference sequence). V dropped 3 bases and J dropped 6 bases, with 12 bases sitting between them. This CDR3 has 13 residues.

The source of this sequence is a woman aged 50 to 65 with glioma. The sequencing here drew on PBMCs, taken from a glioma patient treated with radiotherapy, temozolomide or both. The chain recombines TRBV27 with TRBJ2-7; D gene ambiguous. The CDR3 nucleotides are TGTGCCAGCAGTTTTAAACCCACGGGCGAGCAGTACTTC. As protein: CASSFKPTGEQYF.